This T cell receptor (beta chain) was recorded in a study of T cells in Graves' hyperthyroidism and ophthalmopathy. On the study more broadly: Peripheral blood was acquired at first diagnosis, ahead of any therapy whatsoever.

The study's findings and limits: Ophthalmopathy was distinguished from stable hyperthyroidism by 13 V-J signatures.

The study defined stable Graves' hyperthyroidism as no ophthalmopathy progression within 18 months. Clinical symptoms, serum thyroxine, TRAb, thyroid ultrasound and orbital computed tomography informed diagnoses. RNA transcripts provided the source from which TCR beta CDR3 regions were amplified. Using the HTBI primer set, a first-round RT-PCR was run on the TCR CDR3. TCRdb re-analysed the multiplex PCR reads in MiXCR, keeping a single row per CDR3 protein. Counted here are about 200,000 distinct CDR3 sequences, about 17% occurring once; the ten biggest clones make up about 41%. This clonotype was picked up many times. No antigen is known for it. Sequencing was done on a sample of blood. This clonotype originated in a man between 40 and 49 years old with Graves' hyperthyroidism.

The CDR3 sequence is CSVEAANTGELFF. In DNA form, the CDR3 reads TGCAGCGTTGAAGCAGCGAACACCGGGGAGCTGTTTTTT. The chain links TRBV29-1 to TRBJ2-2; D not resolved. Germline values: CDR1 SQVTM, CDR2 ANQGSEA. V was pared by 1 base and J by 0 bases, with 3 bases between. The CDR3 spans 13 residues.